The present entry profiles one TCR beta chain with its context. Its antigen is unknown. The sample is drawn from a study of T cell responses to AZD1222 COVID-19 vaccine. The germline CDR1 and CDR2 sequences are LNHDA and SQIVND (reference sequence). The CDR3 covers 17 residues. The V end was cut by 0 bases, the J end by 5 bases, with 14 bases between. The study's findings and limits: Seropositive AZD1222 recipients at baseline numbered only five or six. Spike-specific TCR depth and breadth grew after two AZD1222 doses. There were vaccine-associated CD4 TCRs across spike, dominant at 160-218 and 743-854. Donors in the cohort were predominantly white British and more often female, and clonal diversity was possibly underestimated.

Profiled with immunoSEQ multiplex PCR; TCRdb holds only in-frame clones, not every one. The sample records some 180,000 clones, around 92% being singletons. This chain uses TRBV19 with TRBJ1-6; weak D call: TRBD1 (5 bases). The sample was peripheral blood, taken on day 0 of AZD1222 vaccination. The sequence derives from an adult in good health. CDR3 coding DNA: TGTGCCAGTAGTATAGATCGTAGACAGAAAGATAATTCACCCCTCCACTTT. As protein: CASSIDRRQKDNSPLHF.